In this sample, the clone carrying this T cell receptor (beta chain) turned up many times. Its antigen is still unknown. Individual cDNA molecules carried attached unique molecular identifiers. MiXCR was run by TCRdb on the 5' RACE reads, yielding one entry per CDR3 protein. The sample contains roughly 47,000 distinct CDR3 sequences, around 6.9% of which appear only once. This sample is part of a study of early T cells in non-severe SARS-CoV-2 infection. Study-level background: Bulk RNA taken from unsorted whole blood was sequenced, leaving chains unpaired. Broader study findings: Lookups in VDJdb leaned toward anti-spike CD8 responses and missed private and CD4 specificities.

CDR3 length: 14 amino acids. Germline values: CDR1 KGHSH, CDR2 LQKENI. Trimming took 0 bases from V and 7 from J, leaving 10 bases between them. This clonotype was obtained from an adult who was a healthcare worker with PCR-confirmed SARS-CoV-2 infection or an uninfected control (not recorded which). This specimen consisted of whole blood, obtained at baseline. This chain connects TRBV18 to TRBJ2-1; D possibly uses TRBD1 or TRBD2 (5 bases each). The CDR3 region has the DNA TGTGCCAGCTCACCACCGTCGGGGCGGAATGAGCAGTTCTTC. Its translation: CASSPPSGRNEQFF.